The clone carrying this T cell receptor (beta chain) was seen a single time. The antigen is not known. These data come from a study of shared clonotypes between healthy human individuals. Both subsets, CD45RA+ naive and CD45RA-negative memory, were split from the CD4+ cells. Data came from immunoSEQ multiplex PCR; TCRdb stores just in-frame clones and leaves some out. The repertoire consists of millions of clones, with 85% to 95% occurring once and the leading ten covering 0.39%. Trimming removed 1 base from V and 3 bases from J, with 7 bases in between. Germline V lookup: CDR1 SGHKS, CDR2 YYEKEE (reference sequence). The CDR3 extends over 13 amino acids. The study's findings and limits: Shared clonotypes across all four donors exceeded non-shared ones in generation probability. The naive CD4 repertoires of a few donors were compared, and approximately 5% of clonotypes were shared.

The source is a man aged 18 to 29 in good health. Some clones in this sample may be carry-over from other donors' samples. The chain links TRBV5-5 to TRBJ1-1; D gene ambiguous. The sequenced material came from naive CD4+ T cells from PBMCs. Subset denoted: CD45RA+ positively selected. The CDR3 region has the DNA TGTGCCAGCAGCTTGAGGGTTGACACTGAAGCTTTCTTT. Translation gives CASSLRVDTEAFF. Using reference TRBV5-5 and TRBJ1-1 for the parts outside the CDR3, the full variable domain is DAGVTQSPTHLIKTRGQQVTLRCSPISGHKSVSWYQQVLGQGPQFIFQYYEKEERGRGNFPDRFSARQFPNYSSELNVNALLLGDSALYLCASSLRVDTEAFFGQGTRLTVV.